The 9 T cell receptor beta chains given below trace back to one sample, sequenced in a study of cytomegalovirus exposure and HLA in healthy donors. Researchers ran the PCR with 60 Vbeta and 13 Jbeta primers. TCRdb keeps only in-frame clones here, not all; method: immunoSEQ multiplex PCR. The ten most abundant clones cover more than 0.5% of a sample with approximately 110,000 clones. The sample was PBMCs. These receptors were taken from a man aged 45 to 65 in good health and CMV-seronegative.

The chain has TRBV29-1 and TRBJ2-5, with D possibly being TRBD1 (5 bases). Germline lookup yields CDR1 SQVTM and CDR2 ANQGSEA. The CDR3 spans 13 residues. Trimming shortened V by 1 base and J by 7 bases, and 13 bases separated the two germline ends. In nucleotides, the CDR3 is TGCAGCGTTGAAGTCGGATCAAGGGGGACCCAGTACTTC. Translated: CSVEVGSRGTQYF.

V is TRBV5-1 and J is TRBJ1-1; no clear D. The germline V and J ends were trimmed by 2 bases and 0 bases, with 8 bases remaining between them. Germline V gene lookup returns CDR1 SGHRS and CDR2 YFSETQ. The CDR3 spans 14 residues. The CDR3 region is CASSFNSMNTEAFF. The CDR3 DNA sequence: TGCGCCAGCAGCTTCAACTCTATGAACACTGAAGCTTTCTTT.

The rearrangement links TRBV18 to TRBJ2-5, with 11 bases that match TRBD2. The CDR3 has 16 amino acids. V dropped 4 bases and J dropped 5; count of bases not matched to a gene: 9. Germline lookup yields CDR1 KGHSH and CDR2 LQKENI. The CDR3 protein is CASSLSLAGAWETQYF. Written as DNA, the CDR3 is TGTGCCAGCTCACTATCACTAGCGGGAGCATGGGAGACCCAGTACTTC.

J is TRBJ1-6 and V is TRBV7-9; D unclear. The V gene lost 1 base and the J gene lost 3 bases, with 13 bases spanning the gap. The CDR3 contains 17 residues. Per the germline V gene, CDR1 is SEHNR and CDR2 is FQNEAQ (reference sequence). CDR3 amino acids: CASSLVYSNRYNSPLHF. The DNA of the CDR3 is TGTGCCAGCAGCTTAGTTTACAGCAATCGCTATAATTCACCCCTCCACTTT.

The chain links TRBV6-1 to TRBJ1-5, with D unresolved. V lost 6 bases to trimming and J lost 3 bases, with 3 bases between them. The CDR3 is made up of 11 amino acids. From germline, CDR1 is MNHNS and CDR2 SASEGT. The CDR3 region has the DNA TGTGCCAGCAGCCACAATCAGCCCCAGCATTTT. Translated, it gives CASSHNQPQHF.

This rearrangement joins TRBV2 to TRBJ2-1; D uncertain. Trimming took 6 bases from V and 9 from J, leaving 18 bases between them. The CDR3 sequence is 14 residues long. The V gene's germline CDR1 is SNHLY and CDR2 FYNNEI. The CDR3 loop reads CASSGALIWSEQFF. The CDR3 nucleotides read TGTGCCAGCAGCGGAGCCCTTATCTGGAGTGAGCAGTTCTTC.

The J gene is TRBJ2-2, the V gene TRBV5-1, with D perhaps TRBD1 (5 bases). Trimming left V 4 bases short and J 1 base short, with 8 bases between. Per the germline V gene, CDR1 is SGHRS and CDR2 is YFSETQ. The CDR3 totals 14 residues. CDR3 coding DNA: TGCGCCAGCAGCGTCCAGGGGAACACCGGGGAGCTGTTTTTT. It yields the protein CASSVQGNTGELFF.

The chain is built from TRBV18 and TRBJ2-3, with 9 bases that match TRBD2. CDR3 length: 16 residues. Trimming cost V 2 bases and J 1 base; bases outside gene matches: 4. Germline V gives CDR1 KGHSH, CDR2 LQKENI. DNA of the CDR3: TGTGCCAGCTCACCAACTCTAGCGGGACGCACAGATACGCAGTATTTT. Translating gives CASSPTLAGRTDTQYF.

The V gene is TRBV6-5, the J gene TRBJ1-3; maybe TRBD1 (6 bases). Trimming left V 6 bases short and J 3 bases short, with 12 bases between. This CDR3 has 14 residues. Per germline, CDR1 MNHEY and CDR2 SVGAGI. CDR3 in amino acids: CASRAQGNGNTIYF. CDR3 DNA sequence: TGTGCCAGCAGAGCCCAGGGGAATGGAAACACCATATATTTT.